This passage covers 14 T cell receptor beta chains from one sample sequenced in a study of cytomegalovirus exposure and HLA in healthy donors. The PCR used 60 Vbeta and 13 Jbeta primers. Measured with immunoSEQ multiplex PCR; TCRdb has only the in-frame clones, and not every one. The profile shows about 110,000 clones, about 74% of them singletons. The sample taken for sequencing was PBMCs. These receptors came from a woman between 40 and 50 years old in good health and CMV-seropositive.

The sample holds one count of this clone. The gene calls are TRBV6-6 and TRBJ2-5; possible D gene TRBD1, 7 bases. This CDR3 region has 13 residues. V dropped 6 bases and J dropped 8 bases, with 16 bases sitting between them. From germline, CDR1 is MNHNY and CDR2 SVGAGI (reference sequence). CDR3 protein: CASSPAGGSTQYF. CDR3 bases: TGTGCCAGCAGCCCCGCAGGGGGGAGCACCCAGTACTTC.

The J gene is TRBJ2-1, the V gene TRBV7-6; 9 bases line up with TRBD2. This CDR3 has 16 residues. Germline V gene sequence: CDR1 SGHVS, CDR2 FNYEAQ. Trimming removed 1 base from V and 6 bases from J; junction bases left unmatched: 7. CDR3 region: CASSLVWSGGLNEQFF. The DNA for the CDR3 is TGTGCCAGCAGCTTAGTTTGGAGCGGGGGGCTCAATGAGCAGTTCTTC.

This clone was observed a few times. The chain employs TRBV5-5 and TRBJ1-2; D not certain. CDR1 and CDR2 from the germline V gene are SGHKS and YYEKEE (reference sequence). V was clipped by 2 bases and J by 0 bases, with 8 bases between them. The CDR3 length is 14 residues. The CDR3 region is CASSFGTANYGYTF. The CDR3 DNA is TGTGCCAGCAGCTTTGGTACAGCTAACTATGGCTACACCTTC.

The chain combines TRBV5-1 with TRBJ2-5; D unclear. The CDR3 sequence is 12 residues long. Germline assignment: CDR1 SGHRS and CDR2 YFSETQ. V lost 7 bases to trimming and J lost 5 bases, with 12 bases between them. The chain's CDR3 is CASARLGETQYF. DNA of the CDR3: TGCGCCAGCGCCCGACTCGGGGAGACCCAGTACTTC.

The chain couples TRBV6-4 to TRBJ2-3, with 8 bases aligning to TRBD2. CDR1 is MRHNA and CDR2 is SNTAGT in the germline V gene. The J segment lost 0 bases and the V segment lost 2 bases, leaving 4 bases of the junction unmatched. The length of the CDR3 is 16 residues. CDR3: CASSDAAGGSTDTQYF. For the CDR3, the DNA is TGTGCCAGCAGTGACGCGGCGGGGGGCAGCACAGATACGCAGTATTTT.

V is TRBV7-2 and J is TRBJ2-7; a weak D match, TRBD2 (5 bases). Germline CDR1 and CDR2: SGHTA and FQGNSA. Deletions cut 5 bases from V and 2 bases from J, with 16 bases between. The CDR3 runs to 15 residues. The DNA for the CDR3 is TGTGCCAGCAGCCTTGGACCTAGGGAGCCCTACGAGCAGTACTTC. Translated: CASSLGPREPYEQYF.

This clone was found a few times. The CDR3 loop is CASNTGWNSPLHF. The CDR3 DNA follows: TGTGCCAGCAACACAGGGTGGAATTCACCCCTCCACTTT. This rearrangement joins TRBV6-5 to TRBJ1-6; perhaps TRBD1 as D (6 bases). CDR1 and CDR2 from the germline V gene are MNHEY and SVGAGI. V lost 7 bases, J lost 7 bases, and 11 bases lay in between. The CDR3 extends over 13 amino acids.

This clone was observed once. The final CDR3 position lacks the conserved phenylalanine or tryptophan, pointing to a likely read error. The rearrangement joins TRBV13 to TRBJ2-3; maybe TRBD2 (5 bases). Germline lookup yields CDR1 PRHDT and CDR2 FYEKMQ (reference sequence). The CDR3 runs to 13 residues. Trimming cost V 1 base and J 4 bases, with 6 bases left between them. DNA of the CDR3: TGTGCCAGCAGCTTAGAACTAGCAGATACGCAGTATGTT. It translates to CASSLELADTQYV.

This chain joins TRBV21-1 and TRBJ1-4. TRBV21-1 is recorded as a pseudogene. This CDR3 spans 16 amino acids. The CDR3 DNA follows: TGTGCCAGCAGCAAAGGGCGTCGGGGGAGGAATGAAAAACTGTTTTTT. It is translated as CASSKGRRGRNEKLFF.

This clone was observed once. This chain uses TRBV5-1 with TRBJ1-5; D possibly corresponds to TRBD1 (6 bases). Trimming removed 2 bases from V and 3 bases from J, with 12 bases in between. This CDR3 region has 15 residues. CDR1 and CDR2 from the germline V gene are SGHRS and YFSETQ. The CDR3 here is CASSFSTGNNQPQHF. DNA of the CDR3: TGCGCCAGCAGCTTTTCGACAGGAAACAATCAGCCCCAGCATTTT.

This chain uses TRBV11-2 with TRBJ2-7; tentatively, D is TRBD1 (6 bases). The CDR3 sequence is 14 residues long. The germline V gene has CDR1 SGHAT and CDR2 FQNNGV. V shed 5 bases and J shed 2 bases, with 13 bases lying between them. CDR3 in amino acids: CASSPPDRAYEQYF. The CDR3 nucleotides read TGTGCCAGCAGCCCTCCGGACAGAGCCTACGAGCAGTACTTC.

This sequence joins TRBV9 and TRBJ1-1; D call uncertain. V lost 2 bases to trimming and J lost 3 bases, with 5 bases between them. The length of the CDR3 is 12 residues. The V gene's germline CDR1 is SGDLS and CDR2 YYNGEE. The CDR3 sequence is CASSVEDTEAFF. CDR3 DNA: TGTGCCAGCAGCGTCGAGGACACTGAAGCTTTCTTT.

This chain links TRBV30 with TRBJ1-5, with D possibly matching TRBD1 (6 bases). The CDR3 is 14 amino acids. V was cut by 5 bases and J by 1 base, with 12 bases left in between. The germline CDR1 and CDR2 sequences are GTSNPN and SVGIG (reference sequence). CDR3 residues: CAWHTGLSNQPQHF. The CDR3 bases are TGTGCCTGGCACACAGGGTTGAGCAATCAGCCCCAGCATTTT.

CDR3 coding DNA: TGTGCCAGCAGTGTACAGGGAGGGGACTATGGCTACACCTTC. This translates into CASSVQGGDYGYTF. The chain employs TRBV2 and TRBJ1-2; tentatively, D is TRBD1 (6 bases). Germline V gene sequence: CDR1 SNHLY, CDR2 FYNNEI. The CDR3 is 14 residues long. The V gene lost 4 bases and the J gene lost 3 bases, with 12 bases spanning the gap.